This T cell receptor beta chain was retrieved from a study of blood T cells in healthy people across ages. Remarks on this clonotype: Its antigen is not identified.

Alongside a J-beta primer mix, a sample-barcoded 5' primer served in a second PCR lasting about 7 to 11 cycles. All samples yielded 3 million or more CDR3-containing paired-end reads. MiXCR, applied by TCRdb to the 5' RACE reads, yields one record per CDR3 protein. The sample shows 1 million or so distinct CDR3 sequences, 35% to 55% of them seen only once. The CDR3 contains 16 residues. Per germline, CDR1 ENHRY and CDR2 SYGVKD. Overall study results and limits: Diversity estimates from one million T cells were considered underestimates.

There were healthy Caucasian individuals from Russia, aged roughly 6 to 100, serving as donors. Every sample had a minimum of 6 million PBMCs isolated. The clonotype originates from a woman aged 60-75 years in good health. The sequencing sample was made of blood. The gene calls are TRBV10-3 and TRBJ2-5; TRBD2 aligns across 15 bases. The tail of the sequence fits TRBJ2-7 better, so the J call may be wrong. The CDR3 protein is CAISESGLAGGSEQYF. CDR3 in DNA: TGTGCCATCAGTGAGTCAGGACTAGCGGGAGGGAGCGAGCAGTACTTC.